This T cell receptor (beta chain) was found in a study of vaccination and CD4 T cells after COVID-19 (dated by TCRdb to between 2022 and 2023). With regard to the full study: Convalescent patients had a positive SARS-CoV-2 result on nasal swab PCR, and of these patients, several had mild disease and one had severe disease. In the convalescent cohort there were six males and four females, among whom were two Hispanic individuals, seven Caucasians, two Asians and one multiracial person. Participants got two doses of the Pfizer-BioNTech BNT162b2 vaccine (n=8) or two doses of the Moderna mRNA-1273 vaccine (n=2). Post-COVID blood samples from convalescent patients were collected a median of roughly 100 days after diagnosis, with a range of 35 to 161 days. The time from the second vaccine dose to post-vaccine blood sampling had a median of roughly 79 days and ranged from about 14 to 250 days. Culture stimuli were overlapping spike peptide pools from SARS-CoV-2 and from the common cold coronaviruses HCoV-NL63, HCoV-OC43 and HCoV-229E. Control cultures received a CEFX viral epitope pool as the positive control, an HIV-1 Nef peptide pool as the negative control, or no peptide. In around 10 COVID-19 convalescent patients and a handful of infection-naive healthy vaccine recipients, researchers compared the spike-specific CD4+ TCR repertoire from before mRNA vaccination with the repertoire from after. Study-wide findings and limitations: Nearly all vaccine-specific clones in convalescent patients (304 of 307) were mono-reactive for SARS-CoV-2 spike rather than cross-reactive with common cold coronaviruses. Although the median number of SARS-CoV-2-reactive clonotypes went up from roughly 19 after infection to about 38 after vaccination, the increase was not significant. In convalescent patients, a median approximately 83% of post-vaccine SARS-CoV-2-reactive clones were detected only after vaccination, and vaccine-specific priming was suggested by this finding. Only a relatively small number of convalescent patients were included in the study, and early timepoints following natural infection were not analyzed.

The CDR1 and CDR2 encoded by the germline V gene are SGHRS and YFSETQ. The germline ends are 10 bases apart after V is trimmed by 0 bases and J by 4 bases. CDR3 length: 14 amino acids, cysteine to phenylalanine. The CDR3 DNA has 42 bases and is translated from base 1. The sample's treatment or condition label, decoded: approximately nine-day PBMC culture with coronavirus spike peptide pools or control peptides (ViraFEST assay). The study used the ViraFEST assay, which expanded antigen-specific T cells with peptide pools and then identified expanded clonotypes by TCR sequencing. Positive SARS-CoV-2 PCR tests in the convalescent patients dated from March to December 2020, before Alpha, Beta and Delta variants emerged in the United States. Each well held 2 million to 2.5 million PBMCs cultured with roughly 10 ug/ml peptide pools in IMDM containing roughly 4.7% human AB serum and around 9 IU/ml IL-2. On days 3 and 7, half of the culture medium was replaced with fresh IL-2-containing medium. After around 11 days of culture, CD4+ T cells were isolated by negative selection using the EasySep CD4+ T cell isolation kit. Ficoll-Paque Plus gradient centrifugation was used to isolate PBMCs from whole blood, and the isolated PBMCs were then either used fresh or cryopreserved at -140C. In general, triplicate wells were set up for every culture condition.

The library came from PCR. DNA from cultured CD4+ T cells underwent TCR sequencing with the Oncomine TCR Beta short-read assay at the Johns Hopkins FTIC core. The QIAamp micro DNA kit was used to extract genomic DNA from the cultured CD4+ T cells. Oncomine TCR Beta libraries from cultured CD4+ T cells were pooled using unique dual indexes and sequenced on an Illumina iSeq 100. In the authors' own workflow: Non-productive sequences were filtered out, and CDR3s that did not start with C, did not end with F or W, or were shorter than 7 amino acids were discarded. Antigen-specific clonotypes were identified using the MANAFEST web application through comparison of peptide-stimulated wells with reference and other culture wells. To be called positive, a clone needed an FDR below 0.05, an odds ratio above 5, and a productive frequency above 0.1% in at least two of three replicate wells. A clonotype counted as cross-reactive if it showed significant expansion both in the SARS-CoV-2 spike wells and in at least one common cold coronavirus spike condition. CDR3 homology was assessed with Levenshtein distances (stringdist) and unrooted phylogenetic trees (ape) in R version 3.6.1. TCRdb reprocessed the public reads (quality trimming at Q25 with fastp, clone calling with MiXCR) and kept in-frame beta chains. Identical CDR3 protein sequences are pooled into one entry, listed with their most common genes and DNA. The V and J calls and clone size come from TCRdb's table, not from the authors' own analysis. The sample has 15,000 or so distinct CDR3 sequences on record, about 70% of them singletons. The top ten constitute roughly a sixth of the sample.

A word on this clonotype: What this receptor recognizes is not known. Base-call qualities are not available, and no considerably larger clone is one nucleotide away.

The receptor chain draws on TRBV5-1 and TRBJ1-1; perhaps TRBD1 is the D gene, with 5 bases matching. Sequencing input: CD4+ T cells from blood, cultured in vitro. The sequence was collected from a human donor who had recovered from COVID-19. The sequence in DNA is TGCGCCAGCAGCTTGGTGCAGGGTCGCACTGAAGCTTTCTTT. Translated, it gives CASSLVQGRTEAFF.